This TCR beta chain was profiled in a study of blood T cell repertoires in COVID-19. Across the whole study: Material from acute and convalescent COVID-19 was sourced from the United States, Italy and Spain. Sources were T cells, B-cell-depleted T cells, or PBMCs; the material itself was cDNA or gDNA.

In the authors' workflow: Estimation of nucleated cell counts was performed using reference gene primer amplification. This table comes from immunoSEQ multiplex PCR, and its TCRdb copy is limited to in-frame clones, with some not included. V and J calls and clone size come straight from that table; D and trimming were deduced from the DNA. The top ten clones hold roughly 5.6% of a sample with 65,000 to 70,000 clones, around 86% of them seen once. The CDR3 covers 15 residues. V dropped 3 bases and J dropped 5; count of bases not matched to a gene: 6. CDR1 and CDR2 (germline): MGHRA, YSYEKL. The rearrangement joins TRBV4-1 to TRBJ1-5; the match to TRBD1 covers 8 bases. Input material: peripheral blood. The TCR originated in a man aged 45-60 years with active COVID-19. The CDR3 is CASSQVPQGDQPQHF. The CDR3 coding sequence is TGCGCCAGCAGCCAGGTCCCACAGGGGGATCAGCCCCAGCATTTT.